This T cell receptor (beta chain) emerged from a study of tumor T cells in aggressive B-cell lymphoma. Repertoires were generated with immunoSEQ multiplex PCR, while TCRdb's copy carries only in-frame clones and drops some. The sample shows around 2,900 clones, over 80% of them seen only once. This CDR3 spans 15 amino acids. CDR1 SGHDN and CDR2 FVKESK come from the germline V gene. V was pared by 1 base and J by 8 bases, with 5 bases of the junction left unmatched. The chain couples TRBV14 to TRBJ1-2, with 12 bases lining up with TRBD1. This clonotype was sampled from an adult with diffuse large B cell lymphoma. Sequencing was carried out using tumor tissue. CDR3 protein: CASSQGGTGGDGYTF. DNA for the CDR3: TGTGCCAGCAGCCAAGGGGGGACAGGGGGCGACGGCTACACCTTC.